The present entry profiles one TCR beta chain with its context. What it binds is unknown. The data derive from a study of radiotherapy plus CTLA-4 blockade in lung cancer. The wider study: Objective response was observed in around a sixth of patients, and disease control in roughly 30%.

Focal radiation and CTLA-4 blockade (ipilimumab) were tested in chemo-refractory metastatic non-small-cell lung cancer patients. V lost 3 bases and J lost 4, with 11 bases in between. CDR1 is SGHVS and CDR2 is FNYEAQ in the germline V gene. The CDR3 sequence is 14 residues long. Assay used: immunoSEQ multiplex PCR; TCRdb lists only in-frame clones, some missing. The sample consists of about 100,000 clones, 83% of them appearing once. The study, taken as a whole, reports: TCR clones from tumors expanded in blood after radiotherapy plus ipilimumab. The best predictor of response was reported to be early blood T cell clone dynamics, with interferon-beta.

The sample consisted of peripheral blood, taken from a patient treated with radiotherapy plus ipilimumab. The sequence derives from a human donor with non-small cell lung cancer who had stable disease on radiotherapy plus ipilimumab. The chain has TRBV7-6 and TRBJ2-3; D is possibly TRBD2 (7 bases). The CDR3 protein is CASSFGGGADTQYF. The CDR3, as DNA: TGTGCCAGCAGCTTTGGGGGGGGCGCAGATACGCAGTATTTT.